The 21 T cell receptor beta chains given below trace back to one sample, sequenced in a study of T-cell memory formation after mild COVID-19. TCRdb redid the calling of the 5' RACE reads with MiXCR, one entry per CDR3 protein. The data contain about 170,000 distinct CDR3 sequences, 13% of them singletons. Material: PBMCs or a T cell subset sorted from them (not recorded which). These receptors were taken from a man younger than 30 who had mild COVID-19 (a few samples of this study predate the infection). Cell type and time point are not known.

This sequence joins TRBV9 and TRBJ1-1; TRBD1 aligns across 7 bases. The CDR3 runs to 13 residues. In germline, CDR1 is SGDLS, CDR2 YYNGEE. V lost 0 bases and J lost 11; bases outside the gene matches: 7. The CDR3 spells CASSVEGAGRAFF. DNA for the CDR3: TGTGCCAGCAGCGTAGAGGGGGCTGGGAGGGCTTTCTTT.

This clonotype has a handful of counts. The V call is TRBV7-2, the J call TRBJ2-7; D is undetermined. With 5 bases removed from V and 5 bases from J, the gap between germline ends came to 13 bases. Germline values: CDR1 SGHTA, CDR2 FQGNSA. The CDR3 loop spans 13 amino acids. CDR3 sequence reads: CASSLWGSNEQYF. In DNA form, the CDR3 reads TGTGCCAGCAGCCTCTGGGGAAGCAACGAGCAGTACTTC. Complete variable domain (other parts from reference TRBV7-2 and TRBJ2-7): GAGVSQSPSNKVTEKGKDVELRCDPISGHTALYWYRQSLGQGLEFLIYFQGNSAPDKSGLPSDRFSAERTGGSVSTLTIQRTQQEDSAVYLCASSLWGSNEQYFGPGTRLTVT.

Concerning this clonotype itself: One junction end disagrees with the germline gene, perhaps due to a read error. The J gene is TRBJ1-2, the V gene TRBV24-1; D is ambiguous. Per the germline V gene, CDR1 is KGHDR and CDR2 is SFDVKD. CDR3 size: 11 residues. The CDR3 nucleotides read TGTGCCACCGGTGAGGGCGGGGGCTACACCTTC. Translation gives CATGEGGGYTF.

The V gene is TRBV19, the J gene TRBJ2-1; 10 nucleotides agree with TRBD2. Germline loops: CDR1 LNHDA, CDR2 SQIVND (reference sequence). Germline trimming cut 3 bases from V and 3 bases from J; bases unmatched to any gene: 2. The CDR3 spans 15 residues. Written as DNA, the CDR3 is TGTGCCAGTAGTATGCTAGCGGGGGACTACAATGAGCAGTTCTTC. This gives the protein CASSMLAGDYNEQFF.

The CDR3 reads CASSLDGRVGQPQHF. In nucleotides, the CDR3 is TGCGCCAGCAGCTTGGATGGGAGAGTGGGACAGCCCCAGCATTTT. The V and J genes are TRBV5-1 and TRBJ1-5; D is undetermined. V was clipped by 0 bases and J by 7 bases, with 14 bases between them. The CDR3 extends over 15 amino acids. Germline V gives CDR1 SGHRS, CDR2 YFSETQ.

A few counts support this clonotype. The V call is TRBV29-1, the J call TRBJ1-3; 8 bases agree with TRBD1. From germline, CDR1 is SQVTM and CDR2 ANQGSEA. V lost 7 bases, J lost 9 bases, and 5 bases stayed unmatched. CDR3 length: 11 residues. The chain's CDR3 is CSAGQGGTIYF. Here the CDR3 DNA reads TGCAGCGCCGGACAGGGCGGCACCATATATTTT.

The rearrangement uses TRBV7-2 and TRBJ2-3; D is uncertain. Germline CDR1 SGHTA, CDR2 FQGNSA. The V end lost 4 bases, the J end lost 2 bases, and 10 bases lay between the germline ends. This CDR3 spans 14 amino acids. CDR3 DNA: TGTGCCAGCAGCTCCGACCCTTCCACAGATACGCAGTATTTT. Translated, it gives CASSSDPSTDTQYF. The full variable domain, in which reference TRBV7-2 and TRBJ2-3 provide the parts outside the CDR3, is GAGVSQSPSNKVTEKGKDVELRCDPISGHTALYWYRQSLGQGLEFLIYFQGNSAPDKSGLPSDRFSAERTGGSVSTLTIQRTQQEDSAVYLCASSSDPSTDTQYFGPGTRLTVL.

This clonotype occurred a few times. This sequence joins TRBV28 and TRBJ2-7; D is perhaps TRBD1 (6 bases). V dropped 3 bases and J dropped 6 bases, with 18 bases sitting between them. Germline CDR1 and CDR2: MDHEN and SYDVKM. The CDR3 extends over 15 amino acids. For the CDR3, the DNA is TGTGCCAGCAGTTTGCTTGGACAGCCCTCCACCGAGCAGTACGTC. It specifies CASSLLGQPSTEQYV.

The chain has TRBV5-1 and TRBJ1-3; a possible D gene is TRBD1 (5 bases). This CDR3 comprises 14 residues. Germline assignment: CDR1 SGHRS and CDR2 YFSETQ. Trimming stripped 2 bases from V and 4 bases from J, with 10 bases between. The CDR3 protein is CASSFGGPGNTIYF. CDR3 nucleotides: TGCGCCAGCAGCTTTGGGGGACCGGGAAACACCATATATTTT.

This clonotype turned up a few times. The V call is TRBV7-2, the J call TRBJ2-2; 10 bases fit TRBD2. Per germline, CDR1 SGHTA and CDR2 FQGNSA. CDR3 length equals 15 residues. V dropped 5 bases and J dropped 6; count of bases not matched to a gene: 6. The CDR3 DNA follows: TGTGCCAGCAGCCCTCTAGCGGGGGCCCCCGGGGAGCTGTTTTTT. It codes for CASSPLAGAPGELFF.

In its sample, this clonotype was seen a few times. This chain connects TRBV20-1 to TRBJ1-2; D perhaps matches TRBD1 (6 bases). Between the trimmed V and J ends, which lost 7 bases and 3 bases, there was a span of 15 bases. This CDR3 spans 13 amino acids. Germline-derived CDR1 and CDR2 are DFQATT and SNEGSKA (reference sequence). CDR3: CSGPRGGDYGYTF. DNA for the CDR3: TGCAGTGGGCCCCGTGGGGGCGACTATGGCTACACCTTC.

This clonotype was observed a few times. V gene TRBV2 combines with J gene TRBJ2-3; TRBD1 agrees at 7 bases. V lost 6 bases to trimming and J lost 4 bases; unmatched junction nucleotides: 7. CDR3 length: 14 residues. Germline loops: CDR1 SNHLY, CDR2 FYNNEI. The CDR3 coding sequence is TGTGCCAGCAGGGACTTGACAGGGCCAGATACGCAGTATTTT. This gives the protein CASRDLTGPDTQYF.

In its sample, this clonotype was seen many times. The chain uses TRBV5-1 and TRBJ2-7; D not resolved. Germline CDR1 and CDR2: SGHRS and YFSETQ. The CDR3 spans 14 residues. With 1 base removed from V and 0 bases from J, the gap between germline ends came to 8 bases. CDR3 DNA sequence: TGCGCCAGCAGCTTGAGTGGTTACTCCTACGAGCAGTACTTC. Protein sequence: CASSLSGYSYEQYF.

V usage is TRBV9 and J usage is TRBJ2-5; D is perhaps TRBD2 (6 bases). CDR3 length: 13 residues. Per the germline V gene, CDR1 is SGDLS and CDR2 is YYNGEE. The V end was cut by 8 bases, the J end by 3 bases, with 14 bases between. DNA for the CDR3: TGTGCCAGACGGGAGCAGTTAGAAGAGACCCAGTACTTC. Amino acids: CARREQLEETQYF.

This clonotype was picked up a small number of times. V is TRBV11-2 and J is TRBJ2-5; D is ambiguous. V was clipped by 5 bases and J by 5 bases, with 12 bases between them. Germline V lookup: CDR1 SGHAT, CDR2 FQNNGV. This CDR3 is built from 13 residues. CDR3 bases: TGTGCCAGCAGCCCTGAGAGGTGGGAGACCCAGTACTTC. It encodes CASSPERWETQYF.

This clonotype has a handful of counts. V usage is TRBV4-3 and J usage is TRBJ1-5; perhaps TRBD1 as D (5 bases). V lost 1 base and J 7 bases, leaving 8 bases between the germline ends. CDR3 size: 13 residues. Germline CDR1 LGHNA, CDR2 YSLEER. This chain's CDR3 is CASSQAGEQPQHF. The DNA for the CDR3 is TGCGCCAGCAGCCAAGCGGGGGAACAGCCCCAGCATTTT.

This clonotype was recorded many times. V usage is TRBV7-2 and J usage is TRBJ2-5, with 11 bases identical to TRBD2. Germline trimming cut 1 base from V and 2 bases from J; bases unmatched to any gene: 3. The germline V gene encodes CDR1 SGHTA and CDR2 FQGNSA. The CDR3 runs 16 residues. The CDR3 bases are TGTGCCAGCAGCTTAGGATCTAGCGGGGGGCAAGAGACCCAGTACTTC. Translated, it gives CASSLGSSGGQETQYF.

This clonotype appeared a few times. This sequence joins TRBV29-1 and TRBJ2-6, with 8 positions matching TRBD1. The V gene end was trimmed by 4 bases and the J gene end by 1 base; junction bases not matched to a gene: 9. This CDR3 spans 17 amino acids. Germline assignment: CDR1 SQVTM and CDR2 ANQGSEA. The CDR3 region is CSVGLGQGTSGANVLTF. CDR3 nucleotides: TGCAGCGTTGGACTAGGACAGGGTACTTCTGGGGCCAACGTCCTGACTTTC.

This clonotype was recorded at least ten times. The chain is built from TRBV3-1 and TRBJ2-3; 12 nucleotides line up with TRBD1. Trimming took 4 bases from V and 4 from J; bases not matched to a gene: 12. This CDR3 comprises 18 residues. Germline V gene sequence: CDR1 LGHDT, CDR2 YNNKEL (reference sequence). CDR3 loop: CASSPRDRGHLDADTQYF. DNA of the CDR3: TGTGCCAGCAGCCCCCGGGACAGGGGGCATCTGGACGCAGATACGCAGTATTTT.

This sequence joins TRBV12-3 or TRBV12-4 and TRBJ2-2, with a tentative D call TRBD2 (5 bases). The CDR3 is 13 amino acids. Trimming pared 5 bases from V and 4 bases from J, leaving 8 bases between. Written as DNA, the CDR3 is TGTGCCAGCAGTCGGACTCCCACCGGGGAGCTGTTTTTT. This encodes CASSRTPTGELFF.

In its sample, this clonotype was seen a few times. The chain uses TRBV6-6 and TRBJ2-4; a weak D match, TRBD2 (5 bases). CDR1 MNHNY and CDR2 SVGAGI come from the germline V gene (reference sequence). The CDR3 spans 16 residues. V lost 0 bases to trimming and J lost 0 bases, with 9 bases between them. The CDR3: CASSYSGALAKNIQYF. The CDR3 nucleotides are TGTGCCAGCAGTTACTCGGGAGCCTTAGCCAAAAACATTCAGTACTTC.